The entry below gives a single TCR beta chain sequence along with its context. Time point: persistent/refractory GD, antithyroid drugs over 5 years with positive TRAb. Construction of the TCR library relied on RNA isolated from PBMCs. TCR beta libraries were built with iRepertoire HTBI primers and Arm-PCR of CDR3 regions. TCRdb re-called the multiplex PCR reads through MiXCR, storing one row per CDR3 protein. The sample has 600,000 to 850,000 distinct CDR3 sequences; 30% are singletons. These data come from a study of regulatory T cells in long-lasting Graves disease. Sequenced here: peripheral blood mononuclear cells (PBMCs), sampled when the disease was refractory, from a patient treated with antithyroid drugs. This receptor was identified in a female donor with Graves disease.

CDR3 bases: TGCGCCAGCAGCTTAAGGGTCAGCTCCTACGAGCAGTACTTC. It translates to CASSLRVSSYEQYF. J is TRBJ2-7 and V is TRBV5-1; D is undetermined. The CDR3 has 14 amino acids. Trimming took off 2 bases at V and 0 bases at J, with 9 bases between the two ends. Germline V lookup: CDR1 SGHRS, CDR2 YFSETQ.